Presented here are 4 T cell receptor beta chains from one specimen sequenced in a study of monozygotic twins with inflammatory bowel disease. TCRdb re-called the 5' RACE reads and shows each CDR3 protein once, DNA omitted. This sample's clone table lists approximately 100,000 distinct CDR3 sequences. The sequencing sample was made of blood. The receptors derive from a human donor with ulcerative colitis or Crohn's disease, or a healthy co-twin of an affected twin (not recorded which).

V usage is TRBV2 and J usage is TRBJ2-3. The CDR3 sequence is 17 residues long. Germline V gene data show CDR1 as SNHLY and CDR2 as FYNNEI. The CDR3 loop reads CASSEAPPSVGTDTQYF.

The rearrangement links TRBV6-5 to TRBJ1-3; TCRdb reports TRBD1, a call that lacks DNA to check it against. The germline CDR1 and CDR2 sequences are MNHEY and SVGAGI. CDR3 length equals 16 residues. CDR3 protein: CASSSDRVGSGNTIYF.

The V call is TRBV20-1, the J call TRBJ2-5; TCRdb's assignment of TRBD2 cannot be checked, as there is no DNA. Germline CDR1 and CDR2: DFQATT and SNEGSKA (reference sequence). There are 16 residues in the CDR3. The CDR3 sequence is CSARSLRLAPQETQYF.

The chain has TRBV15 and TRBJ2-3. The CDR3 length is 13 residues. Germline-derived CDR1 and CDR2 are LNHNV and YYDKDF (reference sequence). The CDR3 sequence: CATSRVFTDTQYF.